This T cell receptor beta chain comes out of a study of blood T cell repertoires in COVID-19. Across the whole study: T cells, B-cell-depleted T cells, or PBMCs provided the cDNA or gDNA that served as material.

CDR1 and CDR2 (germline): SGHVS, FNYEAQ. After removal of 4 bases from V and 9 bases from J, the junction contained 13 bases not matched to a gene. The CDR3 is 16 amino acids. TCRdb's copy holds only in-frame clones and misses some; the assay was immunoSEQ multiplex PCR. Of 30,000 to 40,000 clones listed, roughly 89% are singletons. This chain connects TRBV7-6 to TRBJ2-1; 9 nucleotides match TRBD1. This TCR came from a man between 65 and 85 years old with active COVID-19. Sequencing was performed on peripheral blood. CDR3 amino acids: CASSSEDNRGLGEQFF. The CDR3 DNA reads TGTGCCAGCAGCTCGGAAGACAACAGGGGGCTTGGTGAGCAGTTCTTC.